Below are 19 T cell receptor beta chains sequenced from a single sample in a study of neurological immune-mediated disorders. TCRdb reanalysed the 5' RACE reads using MiXCR and keeps one entry per CDR3 protein. The sample carries 30,000 to 35,000 distinct CDR3 sequences, less than 25% recorded once. Sequenced sample: CD4+ T cells from blood. All receptors come from a man aged 50-59 years with HTLV-1-associated myelopathy (HAM/TSP).

V and J are TRBV27 and TRBJ1-2, with D unclear. This CDR3 is 14 amino acids long. Between the trimmed V and J ends, which lost 5 bases and 8 bases, there was a span of 18 bases. Germline V gene data show CDR1 as MNHEY and CDR2 as SMNVEV (reference sequence). CDR3 sequence reads: CASSDRGRERGYTF. For the CDR3, the DNA is TGTGCCAGCAGTGACCGCGGAAGGGAGAGGGGCTACACCTTC.

Many counts were recorded for this clonotype. The V and J genes are TRBV20-1 and TRBJ2-7; tentative D call: TRBD2 (5 bases). Trimming pared 2 bases from V and 9 bases from J, leaving 20 bases between. CDR3 size: 14 residues. The germline gives CDR1 DFQATT, CDR2 SNEGSKA (reference sequence). The CDR3 spells CSARRGSTPEGQYF. CDR3 bases: TGCAGTGCTAGACGCGGCTCGACCCCCGAGGGGCAGTACTTC.

V and J are TRBV5-1 and TRBJ2-1; no firm D call. V shed 1 base and J shed 7 bases, with 6 bases lying between them. Germline CDR1 is SGHRS and CDR2 is YFSETQ. This CDR3 is built from 12 residues. This CDR3 is CASSLTGNEQFF. For the CDR3, the DNA is TGCGCCAGCAGCTTGACCGGGAATGAGCAGTTCTTC.

In its sample, this clonotype was seen many times. This chain connects TRBV5-4 to TRBJ2-2; the match to TRBD2 covers 11 bases. The trim removed 1 base at V and 8 bases at J, leaving 10 bases unmatched. Germline loops: CDR1 SGHNT, CDR2 YYREEE (reference sequence). The CDR3 has 17 residues. The chain's CDR3 is CASSLRWLAGGEGELFF. The CDR3 coding sequence is TGTGCCAGCAGCTTGAGATGGCTAGCGGGAGGCGAAGGGGAGCTGTTTTTT.

There are many counts of this clonotype. The chain combines TRBV20-1 with TRBJ2-3, with TRBD2 matching 10 bases. The J segment lost 1 base and the V segment lost 7 bases, leaving 8 bases of the junction unmatched. Germline V lookup: CDR1 DFQATT, CDR2 SNEGSKA (reference sequence). The CDR3 consists of 15 residues. DNA for the CDR3: TGCAGTGTGGCCCCTAGCGGGGGAGGCACAGATACGCAGTATTTT. Translation: CSVAPSGGGTDTQYF.

The table lists this clonotype with many counts. The chain joins TRBV20-1 to TRBJ2-3; 10 bases are shared with TRBD2. This CDR3 region has 14 residues. The V gene's germline CDR1 is DFQATT and CDR2 SNEGSKA (reference sequence). V shed 2 bases, J shed 3 bases, and the junction held 2 bases outside the gene matches. The CDR3 region is CSARPGLATDTQYF. The CDR3 region has the DNA TGCAGTGCTAGACCGGGACTAGCGACAGATACGCAGTATTTT.

This clonotype was seen at least ten times. This rearrangement joins TRBV6-5 to TRBJ2-7, with D unresolved. CDR1 and CDR2 from the germline V gene are MNHEY and SVGAGI. The CDR3 covers 14 residues. V was pared by 5 bases and J by 0 bases, with 11 bases between. CDR3 protein: CASSPHRSSYEQYF. The CDR3 bases are TGTGCCAGCAGTCCACATAGGAGCTCCTACGAGCAGTACTTC.

In this sample, this clonotype turned up many times. This chain links TRBV5-1 with TRBJ1-6; tentative D call: TRBD1 (5 bases). Germline loops: CDR1 SGHRS, CDR2 YFSETQ. V was pared by 0 bases and J by 9 bases, with 13 bases between. This CDR3 has 15 amino acids. The CDR3 coding sequence is TGCGCCAGCAGCTTGGATAGGGGAGGAGGTTCACCCCTCCACTTT. This translates into CASSLDRGGGSPLHF.

This clonotype was recorded many times. This chain connects TRBV12-3 or TRBV12-4 to TRBJ2-1; D is ambiguous. Trimming stripped 7 bases from V and 0 bases from J, with 4 bases between. The length of the CDR3 is 12 residues. This CDR3 reads CASTSSYNEQFF. The CDR3 region has the DNA TGTGCCAGCACGAGCTCCTACAATGAGCAGTTCTTC.

This clonotype was detected many times. The chain combines TRBV20-1 with TRBJ1-1; a possible D gene is TRBD1 (6 bases). The CDR3 has 15 residues. V was cut by 0 bases and J by 3 bases, with 14 bases left in between. Germline CDR1 DFQATT, CDR2 SNEGSKA (reference sequence). CDR3 in amino acids: CSARDPQGRDTEAFF. The CDR3 coding sequence is TGCAGTGCTAGAGACCCTCAGGGGCGGGACACTGAAGCTTTCTTT.

This clonotype was picked up many times. One junction end disagrees with the germline gene, perhaps due to a read error. The chain couples TRBV12-3 or TRBV12-4 to TRBJ2-5; 10 positions agree with TRBD1. The CDR3 spans 11 residues. The CDR3, as DNA: TGTGCCAGCAGTTTAGGTGGGACAGGGGTTTTC. Protein sequence: CASSLGGTGVF.

This clonotype was picked up many times. The V and J genes are TRBV20-1 and TRBJ1-2; D gene ambiguous. This CDR3 has 15 amino acids. Germline CDR1 reads DFQATT; CDR2 reads SNEGSKA (reference sequence). Trimming cost V 0 bases and J 8 bases, with 19 bases left between them. CDR3 coding DNA: TGCAGTGCTAGAGATACGCGCCGGCTGCCGGGAGGCTACACCTTC. The encoded protein is CSARDTRRLPGGYTF.

This clonotype was picked up many times. The rearrangement uses TRBV5-6 and TRBJ1-2; a weak D match, TRBD1 (6 bases). The CDR3 consists of 12 residues. Trimming cost V 4 bases and J 6 bases, with 10 bases left between them. The germline gives CDR1 SGHDT, CDR2 YYEEEE. Here the CDR3 reads CASSLNRDGYTF. In nucleotides, the CDR3 is TGTGCCAGCAGCCTCAACAGGGATGGCTACACCTTC.

To note about this clonotype: A clone one base away is much larger, so this may be a read error. The V gene is TRBV20-1, the J gene TRBJ2-7, with TRBD2 identical over 16 bases. Germline CDR1 and CDR2: DFQATT and SNEGSKA (reference sequence). This CDR3 is 16 amino acids long. For the CDR3, the DNA is TGCAGTGCTGTCGGGACTAGCGGGAGGGTCAACTACGATCAGTACTTC. This codes for CSAVGTSGRVNYDQYF.

This clonotype was counted many times. V and J are TRBV28 and TRBJ1-5; D uncertain. CDR1 and CDR2 from the germline V gene are MDHEN and SYDVKM. The CDR3 is 13 amino acids. The V gene lost 8 bases and the J gene lost 2 bases, with 10 bases spanning the gap. CDR3 residues: CASGDHGNQPQHF. DNA for the CDR3: TGTGCCAGCGGGGATCACGGCAATCAGCCCCAGCATTTT. The whole variable domain, remainder taken from reference TRBV28 and TRBJ1-5, is DVKVTQSSRYLVKRTGEKVFLECVQDMDHENMFWYRQDPGLGLRLIYFSYDVKMKEKGDIPEGYSVSREKKERFSLILESASTNQTSMYLCASGDHGNQPQHFGDGTRLSIL.

This clonotype was seen at least ten times. The chain has TRBV10-3 and TRBJ1-1; 10 positions match TRBD1. This CDR3 has 14 residues. V lost 7 bases, J lost 1 base, and 3 bases stayed unmatched. Germline values: CDR1 ENHRY, CDR2 SYGVKD. DNA of the CDR3: TGTGCCATCAAGGGGGACAGGGGGAACACTGAAGCTTTCTTT. It translates to CAIKGDRGNTEAFF.

This clonotype appeared many times. V gene TRBV7-2 combines with J gene TRBJ2-7, with 10 nucleotides matching TRBD1. This CDR3 comprises 15 residues. CDR1 SGHTA and CDR2 FQGNSA come from the germline V gene. The ends lost 2 bases at V and 2 bases at J; junction bases unmatched: 3. The CDR3 DNA follows: TGTGCCAGCAGCTTACGGGGGACAGGGGCCTACGAGCAGTACTTC. It codes for CASSLRGTGAYEQYF.

This clonotype showed up many times. The gene calls are TRBV5-1 and TRBJ2-3, with 8 bases identical to TRBD2. The V and J ends lost 1 base and 6 bases, in that order; junction bases with no gene match: 13. The germline V gene encodes CDR1 SGHRS and CDR2 YFSETQ. The CDR3 is made up of 17 amino acids. The CDR3 sequence: CASSLRSGGLAGDTQYF. The CDR3 nucleotides read TGCGCCAGCAGCTTGAGGTCGGGGGGGCTCGCGGGGGATACGCAGTATTTT.

The chain has TRBV10-3 and TRBJ2-7; possibly TRBD2 for D (6 bases). CDR1 and CDR2 (germline): ENHRY, SYGVKD. This CDR3 is built from 15 residues. The V end was cut by 1 base, the J end by 2 bases, with 12 bases between. The CDR3 region is CAISELEGGPYEQYF. The CDR3 DNA reads as TGTGCCATCAGTGAGTTGGAGGGAGGCCCCTACGAGCAGTACTTC.